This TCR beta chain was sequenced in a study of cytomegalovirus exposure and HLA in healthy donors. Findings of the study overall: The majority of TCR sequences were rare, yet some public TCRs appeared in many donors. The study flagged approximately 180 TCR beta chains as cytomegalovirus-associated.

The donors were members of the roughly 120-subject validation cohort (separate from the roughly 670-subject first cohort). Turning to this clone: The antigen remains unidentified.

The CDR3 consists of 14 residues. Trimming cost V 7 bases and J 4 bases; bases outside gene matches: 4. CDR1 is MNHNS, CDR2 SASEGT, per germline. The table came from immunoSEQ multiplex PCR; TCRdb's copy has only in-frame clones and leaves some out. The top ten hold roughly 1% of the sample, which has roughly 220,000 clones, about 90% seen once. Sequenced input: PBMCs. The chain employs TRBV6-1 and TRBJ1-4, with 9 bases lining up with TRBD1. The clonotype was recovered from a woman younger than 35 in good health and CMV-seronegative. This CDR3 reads CASTPGQGNEKLFF. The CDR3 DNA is TGTGCCAGCACCCCGGGACAGGGTAATGAAAAACTGTTTTTT.